These 9 T cell receptor beta chains originate from one sample sequenced in a study of T cell responses to AZD1222 COVID-19 vaccine. Sequencing was performed with immunoSEQ multiplex PCR; in TCRdb, only in-frame clones are kept and a portion is missing. Of about 120,000 clones listed, approximately 90% are singletons. This specimen was peripheral blood, taken 28 days after the second AZD1222 dose. The receptors originated from an adult who received the AZD1222 COVID-19 vaccine.

The CDR3 loop is CASSFQGREQYF. As DNA, the CDR3 is TGTGCCAGCAGCTTCCAGGGGCGCGAGCAGTACTTC. The chain couples TRBV7-8 to TRBJ2-7; maybe TRBD1 (6 bases). The CDR3 is 12 amino acids. Per the germline V gene, CDR1 is SGHVS and CDR2 is FQNEAQ. V was clipped by 3 bases and J by 6 bases, with 9 bases between them.

This CDR3 is CASSLGGNGRDTQYF. The CDR3 nucleotides are TGTGCCAGCAGCTTAGGAGGGAATGGGAGGGATACGCAGTATTTT. The J gene is TRBJ2-3, the V gene TRBV7-8; the D gene is possibly TRBD2 (6 bases). The germline V gene encodes CDR1 SGHVS and CDR2 FQNEAQ. This CDR3 is built from 15 residues. Trimming stripped 1 base from V and 6 bases from J, with 14 bases between.

CDR3 residues: CASSWGQGTDTQYF. For the CDR3, the DNA is TGTGCCAGCAGCTGGGGACAGGGGACAGATACGCAGTATTTT. The chain joins TRBV5-5 to TRBJ2-3; 10 nucleotides match TRBD1. V lost 3 bases to trimming and J lost 3 bases; unmatched junction nucleotides: 1. Looked up from germline, CDR1 is SGHKS and CDR2 is YYEKEE (reference sequence). This CDR3 is built from 14 residues.

CDR3 nucleotide sequence: TGCAGCGTTGGAACCGGGACAGGGGCCTCAAGTCAGCCCCAGCATTTT. It is translated as CSVGTGTGASSQPQHF. This chain links TRBV29-1 with TRBJ1-5; 10 nucleotides agree with TRBD1. Trimming at V came to 4 bases and at J to 6 bases, leaving 12 bases not matched to a gene. Germline loops: CDR1 SQVTM, CDR2 ANQGSEA. This CDR3 has 16 amino acids.

The table lists this clone with a count of one. The rearrangement links TRBV28 to TRBJ1-2; D ambiguous. The CDR3 length is 13 residues. The germline V and J ends were trimmed by 5 bases and 7 bases, with 14 bases remaining between them. Germline V gene sequence: CDR1 MDHEN, CDR2 SYDVKM. The CDR3 nucleotides are TGTGCCAGCAGTCCGAGAGCGGGGAGTGGCTACACCTTC. It yields the protein CASSPRAGSGYTF.

The chain is built from TRBV19 and TRBJ1-1; D not resolved. Trimming took off 5 bases at V and 6 bases at J, with 10 bases between the two ends. This CDR3 has 12 amino acids. The germline CDR1 and CDR2 sequences are LNHDA and SQIVND (reference sequence). The CDR3 sequence: CASSFAPPEAFF. The CDR3 DNA sequence: TGTGCCAGTAGTTTCGCGCCACCTGAAGCTTTCTTT. Using reference TRBV19 and TRBJ1-1 for the parts outside the CDR3, the full variable domain is DGGITQSPKYLFRKEGQNVTLSCEQNLNHDAMYWYRQDPGQGLRLIYYSQIVNDFQKGDIAEGYSVSREKKESFPLTVTSAQKNPTAFYLCASSFAPPEAFFGQGTRLTVV.

The chain employs TRBV6-5 and TRBJ1-1; D is possibly TRBD1 (6 bases). Trimming cost V 7 bases and J 1 base, with 10 bases left between them. CDR3 length: 13 residues. The germline gives CDR1 MNHEY, CDR2 SVGAGI. CDR3 region: CASTPQGNTEAFF. The CDR3 DNA reads as TGTGCCAGCACCCCACAGGGGAACACTGAAGCTTTCTTT.

V usage is TRBV28 and J usage is TRBJ2-7; D unresolved. CDR3 length: 14 amino acids. The V gene's germline CDR1 is MDHEN and CDR2 SYDVKM. V lost 4 bases to trimming and J lost 0 bases, with 10 bases between them. This chain's CDR3 is CASSSTLSSYEQYF. The CDR3 region has the DNA TGTGCCAGCAGTTCGACCCTCAGCTCCTACGAGCAGTACTTC. Full variable domain (remainder filled in from reference TRBV28 and TRBJ2-7): DVKVTQSSRYLVKRTGEKVFLECVQDMDHENMFWYRQDPGLGLRLIYFSYDVKMKEKGDIPEGYSVSREKKERFSLILESASTNQTSMYLCASSSTLSSYEQYFGPGTRLTVT.

The CDR3 DNA reads TGTGCCAGCAGTAGGACAGGGTACAATGAGCAGTTCTTC. Protein product: CASSRTGYNEQFF. The chain combines TRBV28 with TRBJ2-1; 8 bases fit TRBD1. Germline lookup yields CDR1 MDHEN and CDR2 SYDVKM. CDR3 length: 13 amino acids. V lost 5 bases, J lost 4 bases, and 1 base stayed unmatched.